The 13 T cell receptor beta chains below were found in one sample sequenced in a study of T cell responses to AZD1222 COVID-19 vaccine (dated by TCRdb to the early 2020s). Libraries were built with the immunoSEQ multiplex PCR assay. Held by TCRdb, this immuneACCESS table contains in-frame sequences only and omits some clones. Under half of the omission traces to an unresolved V gene where checked; the cause of the rest is unknown. The sample table lists 150,000 to 200,000 clones, over 70% of them with a count of one. 2.5% to 3% of the sample is in the top ten clones. This specimen's time point label, interpreted: baseline before first vaccination. In light of the paper, this sample's treatment or condition label describes: meningococcal conjugate vaccine given as trial control. Sequencing was performed on peripheral blood, taken on day 0 of MenACWY control vaccination. These receptors were obtained from an adult in good health.

This clone was detected only a few times. This chain connects TRBV7-8 to TRBJ1-3; D not certain. The CDR3 loop spans 12 amino acids. The V gene's germline CDR1 is SGHVS and CDR2 FQNEAQ. V dropped 6 bases and J dropped 1 base, with 4 bases sitting between them. The CDR3 DNA sequence: TGTGCCAGCAGGGATTCTGGAAACACCATATATTTT. Its translation is CASRDSGNTIYF.

The genes are TRBV9 and TRBJ2-1; possibly TRBD1 for D (5 bases). In germline, CDR1 is SGDLS, CDR2 YYNGEE. V lost 0 bases, J lost 8 bases, and 12 bases lay in between. The CDR3 contains 14 residues. CDR3 protein: CASSVEGYSHEQFF. DNA of the CDR3: TGTGCCAGCAGCGTAGAGGGGTACAGCCATGAGCAGTTCTTC.

This clone was found a few times. This chain joins TRBV6-1 and TRBJ2-4; 8 bases are shared with TRBD2. J was trimmed by 5 bases and V by 4 bases; bases with no gene match: 19. The germline V gene has CDR1 MNHNS and CDR2 SASEGT. The CDR3 contains 19 residues. This CDR3 is CASSGFRGGVRLGENIQYF. DNA of the CDR3: TGTGCCAGCAGTGGCTTCCGGGGGGGCGTCCGCTTAGGGGAAAACATTCAGTACTTC.

The gene calls are TRBV7-2 and TRBJ2-1, with TRBD2 identical over 11 bases. Per germline, CDR1 SGHTA and CDR2 FQGNSA. Trimming at V came to 4 bases and at J to 4 bases, leaving 3 bases not matched to a gene. There are 15 residues in the CDR3. The CDR3 region is CASSSGTSGYNEQFF. For the CDR3, the DNA is TGTGCCAGCAGCTCCGGGACTAGCGGATACAATGAGCAGTTCTTC.

This clone was seen a single time. V is TRBV10-3 and J is TRBJ1-2, with unresolved D. The CDR3 is 13 residues long. V lost 8 bases and J 6 bases, leaving 16 bases between the germline ends. Germline V gene sequence: CDR1 ENHRY, CDR2 SYGVKD. CDR3 sequence: CAIGWTPSDGYTF. The CDR3 coding sequence is TGTGCCATCGGCTGGACCCCCTCTGATGGCTACACCTTC.

Only a few counts were recorded for this clone. The genes are TRBV7-2 and TRBJ2-3, with 14 bases matching TRBD2. Trimming took 5 bases from V and 7 from J; bases not matched to a gene: 5. CDR1 SGHTA and CDR2 FQGNSA come from the germline V gene. The CDR3 loop spans 15 amino acids. The CDR3 region is CASSPRTSGRHTQYF. The CDR3 DNA sequence: TGTGCCAGCAGCCCACGGACTAGCGGGAGGCATACGCAGTATTTT.

This clone was observed a handful of times. V usage is TRBV4-2 and J usage is TRBJ2-7, with 7 bases aligning to TRBD2. The trim removed 3 bases at V and 1 base at J, leaving 9 bases unmatched. Per germline, CDR1 LGHNA and CDR2 YNFKEQ. This CDR3 comprises 16 residues. The CDR3 loop is CASSQYSGGGSYEQYF. CDR3 nucleotides: TGTGCCAGCAGCCAGTACTCCGGGGGAGGGTCCTACGAGCAGTACTTC.

The genes are TRBV6-2 or TRBV6-3 and TRBJ2-2; 7 bases align to TRBD1. The CDR3 has 14 residues. Germline lookup yields CDR1 MNHEY and CDR2 SVGEGT. V lost 6 bases and J lost 6; bases outside the gene matches: 7. The CDR3 spells CASSQGQPSGELFF. For the CDR3, the DNA is TGTGCCAGCAGCCAGGGACAGCCGTCCGGGGAGCTGTTTTTT.

This chain connects TRBV18 to TRBJ1-3; no firm D call. CDR3 length: 15 amino acids. Trimming left V 3 bases short and J 0 bases short, with 9 bases between. Per the germline V gene, CDR1 is KGHSH and CDR2 is LQKENI. The CDR3 DNA is TGTGCCAGCTCACCGGGCAGATCCTCTGGAAACACCATATATTTT. Protein product: CASSPGRSSGNTIYF. Supplemented by reference TRBV18 and TRBJ1-3, the full variable domain reads NAGVMQNPRHLVRRRGQEARLRCSPMKGHSHVYWYRQLPEEGLKFMVYLQKENIIDESGMPKERFSAEFPKEGPSILRIQQVVRGDSAAYFCASSPGRSSGNTIYFGEGSWLTVV.

This clone has more than one count but fewer than ten. The rearrangement links TRBV5-1 to TRBJ2-1; 8 nucleotides line up with TRBD1. Per the germline V gene, CDR1 is SGHRS and CDR2 is YFSETQ. The CDR3 totals 15 residues. V was pared by 2 bases and J by 4 bases, with 5 bases of the junction left unmatched. As DNA, the CDR3 is TGCGCCAGCAGCTTAGGGACAGGCCTATACAATGAGCAGTTCTTC. Protein sequence: CASSLGTGLYNEQFF.

The chain carries TRBV28 and TRBJ2-3; 8 bases agree with TRBD2. CDR3 size: 15 residues. CDR1 is MDHEN, CDR2 SYDVKM, per germline. The junction had 10 bases not matched to a gene; V was cut back by 5 bases and J by 6 bases. The CDR3 region is CASSQTGLEVDTQYF. The CDR3 nucleotides are TGTGCCAGCAGTCAGACGGGACTAGAGGTCGATACGCAGTATTTT.

This clone was observed once. The chain combines TRBV10-3 with TRBJ2-1; TRBD2 aligns across 9 bases. Germline assignment: CDR1 ENHRY and CDR2 SYGVKD. V lost 10 bases and J lost 0; bases outside the gene matches: 13. The CDR3 covers 17 residues. The CDR3 is CATLSSGVFSSYNEQFF. As DNA, the CDR3 is TGTGCCACCCTGTCTAGCGGGGTCTTCAGCTCCTACAATGAGCAGTTCTTC.

In its sample, this clone was seen once. This sequence joins TRBV30 and TRBJ1-5; D uncertain. From germline, CDR1 is GTSNPN and CDR2 SVGIG (reference sequence). The CDR3 covers 14 residues. The V gene lost 4 bases and the J gene lost 7 bases, with 17 bases spanning the gap. CDR3 amino acids: CAWTHGGLGQPQHF. As DNA, the CDR3 is TGTGCCTGGACCCATGGCGGTCTGGGGCAGCCCCAGCATTTT.